What follows describes a single T cell receptor beta chain. Its specificity is unknown. Original data processing: Using the CDR3 differences seen across clinicopathological groups, the authors built a distant-metastasis classifier for papillary thyroid cancer, which was meant to discriminate distant-metastatic patients. TCRdb re-clonotyped the PCR reads via MiXCR. None of the V and J calls come from the authors' own analysis; TCRdb made them. The sample has approximately 30,000 clones; 15% are singletons. The CDR3 contains 17 residues. V was shortened by 7 bases and J by 8 bases, with 27 bases between the two germline ends. Looked up from germline, CDR1 is SGHAT and CDR2 is FQDESV (reference sequence). This sample stems from a study of metastatic and nonmetastatic thyroid tumors. Study context: From malignant and benign thyroid patients, repertoires in blood and in tumor or nodule tissue were compared. Study-level findings and limits: Within blood and tumor, benign nodules reportedly had significantly lower TCR beta diversity than malignant thyroid tumors did.

No treatment of any kind had been given to any patient before thyroid surgery. This clonotype was obtained from a male donor with papillary thyroid cancer or a benign thyroid nodule (not recorded which). Some clones in this sample may be carry-over from other donors' samples. The chain links TRBV11-1 to TRBJ2-1; maybe TRBD2 (5 bases). Sequencing used blood. The CDR3 region is CASISRRVGALGYEQFF. The CDR3 bases are TGTGCCAGCATCTCCCGGCGGGTCGGCGCCCTTGGTTATGAGCAGTTCTTC.